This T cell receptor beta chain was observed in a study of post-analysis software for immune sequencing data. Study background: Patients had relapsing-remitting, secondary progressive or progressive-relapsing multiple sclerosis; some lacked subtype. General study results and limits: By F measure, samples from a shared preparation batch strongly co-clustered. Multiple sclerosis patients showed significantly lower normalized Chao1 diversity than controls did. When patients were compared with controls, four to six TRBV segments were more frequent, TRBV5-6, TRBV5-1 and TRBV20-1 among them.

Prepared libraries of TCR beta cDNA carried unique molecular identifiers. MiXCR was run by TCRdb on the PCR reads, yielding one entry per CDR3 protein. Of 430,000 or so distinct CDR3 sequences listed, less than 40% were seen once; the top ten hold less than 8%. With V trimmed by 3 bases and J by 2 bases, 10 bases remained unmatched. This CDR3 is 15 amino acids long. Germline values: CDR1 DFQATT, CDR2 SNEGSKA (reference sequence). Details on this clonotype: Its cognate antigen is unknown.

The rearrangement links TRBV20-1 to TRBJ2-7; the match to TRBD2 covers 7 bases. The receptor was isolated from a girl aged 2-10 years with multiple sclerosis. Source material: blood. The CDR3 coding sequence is TGCAGTGCTAGGGGGGGGTCGGGCACAACCTACGAGCAGTACTTC. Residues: CSARGGSGTTYEQYF.